This T cell receptor (beta chain) derives from a study of shared clonotypes between healthy human individuals (dated by TCRdb to the early 2020s). For context, the study as a whole: The cohort comprised a couple of women and a few men aged 18 to 49 years. To estimate repertoire size and how much clonotypes are shared between individuals, the study performed deep sequencing of blood TCR repertoires from five healthy adults. Different laboratories and diverse techniques were used to prepare libraries and sequence TCR repertoires, to increase sequencing depth and limit assay-specific biases. Per donor, leukapheresis produced somewhere between about 0.9 and 10 billion PBMCs.

A note on this clone: It lacks a known antigen. Per-nucleotide qualities are absent, and no much larger clonotype sits a single base away.

TCR CDR3 regions were amplified from genomic DNA by multiplex PCR using the deep immunoSEQ assay. Extracted genomic DNA from each cell subset was spread evenly across all wells of several immunoSEQ 96-well plates, with each plate serving as a replicate. For unsorted PBMC, roughly 270 ng genomic DNA, equal to 30,000 or so T cell genomes, was loaded into each replicate PCR. Ten immunoSEQ deep assay plates were used to sequence the unsorted PBMC genomic DNA. Purified libraries were quantified with a Qubit 3.0 fluorometer, sized on a Bioanalyzer 2100, and re-quantified with the KAPA Library Quantification kit. Every immunoSEQ 96-well plate was sequenced on a dedicated single-read 150-cycle Illumina NextSeq 550 flow cell. As for the authors' bioinformatics: Because the immunoSEQ output included only junctional sequences and no quality scores, the filtering could not be the same as the filtering used for full-length reads. To assign V/J genes and CDR3, sequences were annotated against IMGT germline references using PyIR, a Python wrapper for IgBLAST v1.9. Any read was removed if the V/J assignment was weak (E-value above 1e-6), the CDR3 was missing, or the read contained stop codons, out-of-frame junctions, or ambiguous translated residues. V3J clonotypes were defined by identical inferred V gene, J gene, and CDR3 amino acid sequence. To compute the percentage overlap between repertoires, the number of shared unique clonotypes was divided by the size of the smaller repertoire. RTK rarefaction, the Chao1 estimator, and Recon v2.1 estimates of unobserved clonotypes were used to assess repertoire richness. The clones in this table, taken by TCRdb from immuneACCESS, are in-frame only. Not every clone is retained; where verified, under half of the shortfall comes from an unresolved V gene, and the cause of the rest is unknown. V, J and clone size are those of that table, while D and trimming were read from the DNA. A total of some 470,000 clones appear in this sample, over 60% of them only once. Approximately 13% of the sample is in the top ten clones.

The donors were healthy, HIV-negative adults with no recently reported acute infections or vaccinations. All donors were Caucasian adults living in Nashville, Tennessee, USA. For unsorted samples, 90 million or so PBMCs were counted and genomic DNA was extracted with the QIAamp DNA Blood Mini kit. Blood was obtained by leukapheresis, after which PBMCs were separated by Ficoll-Histopaque density gradient centrifugation and cryopreserved in liquid nitrogen vapor phase. The germline ends are 8 bases apart after V is trimmed by 5 bases and J by 0 bases. The CDR1 and CDR2 encoded by the germline V gene are SGHRS and YFSETQ. Spanning cysteine to phenylalanine, the CDR3 consists of 14 amino acids. CDR3 DNA only is kept here, 42 bases in frame from base 1. Overall results and qualifications from the work: The small number of donors limited the genetic and exposure-history diversity represented. Sampling was restricted to blood, and TCR repertoires in tissue are likely to differ from TCR repertoires in blood. Pairwise subsampling indicated that sequencing depth was expected to affect the degree of clonotype sharing among donors.

The clonotype was recovered from a middle-aged woman in good health. Some clones in this sample may be carry-over from other donors' samples. The chain uses TRBV5-1 and TRBJ2-2, with the D segment possibly TRBD1 or TRBD2, each aligning over 5 bases. The specimen sequenced was PBMCs. The nucleotide sequence is TGCGCCAGCAGAGGGACCGCGAACACCGGGGAGCTGTTTTTT. Its amino acids are CASRGTANTGELFF.